This T cell receptor (beta chain) was recovered during a study of blood T cell repertoires in COVID-19 (TCRdb year 2020). About the full investigation: Collaborator samples came from the United States, Italy and Spain and covered acute and convalescent phases of COVID-19. The prospective study material was composed of cDNA or gDNA derived from T cells, B-cell-depleted T cells, or PBMCs. The dataset comprised deeply sampled blood TCRbeta repertoires from subjects exposed to, actively infected with, or recovered from COVID-19. The repertoires were made available in a free public database intended to serve as a resource for research on the immune response to SARS-CoV-2. Samples were obtained from the ongoing ImmuneRACE study (first 160 participants) and from 1,200 or so subjects provided by 6 global collaborators. The sample metadata nearly always contained a de-identified subject ID, COVID-19 status, age in years and sex. Where HLA class I and class II types were available, the types were taken from metadata supplied by the sample provider, not from assay-based typing.

CDR1 and CDR2 (MGHRA, YSYEKL) derive from the germline V gene. The CDR3 sequence holds 15 residues, the cysteine and phenylalanine included. The kept DNA is CDR3 alone, 45 bases in frame from the first base. V is trimmed back by 4 bases and J by 3 bases, and the junction contains 6 bases that no gene match accounts for. TCRbeta CDR3 regions were amplified from genomic DNA using the immunoSEQ Assay, a bias-controlled multiplex PCR. The authors processed their data as follows. Within the assay, amplification of reference gene primers was used to estimate how many nucleated cells each sample contained. To quantify the absolute abundance of each unique TCRbeta CDR3 rearrangement, sequence reads were collapsed and filtered. For each sample, productive Simpson clonality was calculated by taking the square root of Simpson's diversity index across productive rearrangements. The clones in this table, taken by TCRdb from immuneACCESS, are in-frame only. Not every clone is retained; where verified, under half of the shortfall comes from an unresolved V gene, and the cause of the rest is unknown. The V and J calls and clone size are taken from that table; D and trimming were inferred from the DNA. The sample data list about 100,000 clones, and around 75% of these were observed just once. Approximately 25% of the sample rests with the top ten.

Whole blood was collected in K2EDTA tubes by collaborating institutions according to the institutions' own protocols. For TCRbeta analysis, collaborator samples were shipped as frozen whole blood, as isolated PBMCs, or as DNA extracted from either sample type. Findings and caveats that apply to the study as a whole: Clinical and demographic metadata were provided uncurated, with the amount varying by source and participant.

About this clone: Its antigen is still unknown. No clone much larger than this one lies a single base away; base qualities are absent.

This chain is built from TRBV4-1 and TRBJ1-5, and TRBD1 aligns with 7 junction nucleotides. The clonotype was recovered from a human donor in a cohort sampled during active COVID-19. Sequenced input: peripheral blood. DNA sequence: TGCGCCAGCAGCCCAGGACAGGCGAACAATCAGCCCCAGCATTTT. Its translation is CASSPGQANNQPQHF.